This T cell receptor beta chain was recorded in a study of T cells expressing NK-cell markers. Study-wide results and limits: In several donors, these clonotypes also led the CD3+CD56-NKG2C+ fraction.

UMI-tagged 5'RACE template switching yielded the TCR beta cDNA. TCRdb reprocessed the 5' RACE reads, keeping one entry per CDR3 protein, no DNA. The sample has around 470,000 distinct CDR3 sequences, and its top ten clones hold more than 1.4%. Concerning this clonotype itself: As yet, its antigen is unknown.

Sequenced sample: blood T cells: a sorted CD56 or NKG2C T cell subset, CD4+ or CD8+ T cells, or bulk PBMC T cells (not recorded which). This TCR derives from a woman in her forties or fifties in good health.

The CDR3 spells CASSLSRGVPLHF. This rearrangement joins TRBV3-1 to TRBJ1-6. The CDR3 consists of 13 residues. CDR1 and CDR2 from the germline V gene are LGHDT and YNNKEL (reference sequence).